One and the same sample provided the 5 T cell receptor beta chains below, sequenced in a study of cytotoxic CD8 clonotypes in ibrutinib-treated CLL. Sequencing used immunoSEQ multiplex PCR; TCRdb keeps in-frame clones, though not all of them. The data show roughly 300,000 clones, with approximately 79% seen just once and about 5.3% held by the top ten. Specimen: PBMCs, collected at disease progression, from a patient treated with ibrutinib. The source of these receptors is a human donor with chronic lymphocytic leukemia.

The rearrangement uses TRBV7-9 and TRBJ2-7, with TRBD2 matching over 14 bases. Per germline, CDR1 SEHNR and CDR2 FQNEAQ (reference sequence). Trimming took 2 bases from V and 3 from J; bases not matched to a gene: 6. The CDR3 has 17 amino acids. The chain's CDR3 is CASSLTWTSGRLYEQYF. CDR3 in DNA: TGTGCCAGCAGCTTAACATGGACTAGCGGGAGGCTCTACGAGCAGTACTTC.

The V call is TRBV18, the J call TRBJ2-1; D unclear. The length of the CDR3 is 18 residues. Per germline, CDR1 KGHSH and CDR2 LQKENI. Trimming pared 0 bases from V and 4 bases from J, leaving 19 bases between. Written as DNA, the CDR3 is TGTGCCAGCTCACCACCGGGTCTGGGATTCGTCGGGTACAATGAGCAGTTCTTC. It encodes CASSPPGLGFVGYNEQFF.

This clone was detected only a few times. J is TRBJ2-3 and V is TRBV4-3; D remains ambiguous. The CDR3 is 14 amino acids. The ends were cut back, 0 bases at V and 0 bases at J, with 4 bases in the middle. Germline lookup yields CDR1 LGHNA and CDR2 YSLEER. In nucleotides, the CDR3 is TGCGCCAGCAGCCAAGATAGTAGCACAGATACGCAGTATTTT. It encodes CASSQDSSTDTQYF.

The chain employs TRBV6-6 and TRBJ1-2; D is unclear. Between the trimmed V and J ends, which lost 2 bases and 7 bases, there was a span of 8 bases. The CDR3 contains 12 residues. Germline lookup yields CDR1 MNHNY and CDR2 SVGAGI (reference sequence). The CDR3 loop is CASSYPYGGYTF. CDR3 nucleotides: TGTGCCAGCAGTTACCCCTACGGTGGCTACACCTTC.

The chain uses TRBV29-1 and TRBJ2-1; 8 bases align to TRBD1. In germline, CDR1 is SQVTM, CDR2 ANQGSEA. The V and J ends lost 3 bases and 5 bases, in that order; junction bases with no gene match: 3. The CDR3 covers 13 residues. The CDR3 DNA reads as TGCAGCGTTGACAGGGGGCCTAACAATGAGCAGTTCTTC. This encodes CSVDRGPNNEQFF.